A selection of T cell receptor beta chains follows, all from one sample in a study of shared clonotypes between healthy human individuals. The repertoire was sequenced with immunoSEQ multiplex PCR; TCRdb's copy has only in-frame clones and lacks some. The table lists around 1,000,000 clones, around 77% of them singletons. Sequenced: memory CD4+ T cells from PBMCs. The receptors were sampled from a man aged 18-30 years in good health. Some clones in this sample may be carry-over from other donors' samples. The CDR3 runs from the conserved cysteine through the conserved F or W. D genes are given only for firm matches. Expanded clones are given a class, and other clones once, few, many or no size at all.

clone_size: NA
v_call: TRBV5-4
d_call: NA
j_call: TRBJ2-1
cdr3_nt: TGTGCCAGCAGCCACGACAGGTGGAGGAATGAGCAGTTCTTC
cdr3_aa: CASSHDRWRNEQFF

clone_size: NA
v_call: TRBV30
d_call: NA
j_call: TRBJ1-1
cdr3_nt: TGTGCCTGGACCCCACTTGGGGCGCGCACTGAAGCTTTCTTT
cdr3_aa: CAWTPLGARTEAFF

clone_size: NA
v_call: TRBV7-9
d_call: TRBD1
j_call: TRBJ1-2
cdr3_nt: TGTGCCAGTTACCTACAGGGGGCCGGCTACACCTTC
cdr3_aa: CASYLQGAGYTF

clone_size: NA
v_call: TRBV28
d_call: TRBD1
j_call: TRBJ2-7
cdr3_nt: TGTGCCAGCAGCTCATTCCGGGACAGGTCCTACGAGCAGTACTTC
cdr3_aa: CASSSFRDRSYEQYF

clone_size: NA
v_call: TRBV4-3
d_call: NA
j_call: TRBJ2-1
cdr3_nt: TGCGCCAGCAGCCAAGGGTTGATAAGCGGGTCCAATGAGCAGTTCTTC
cdr3_aa: CASSQGLISGSNEQFF

clone_size: NA
v_call: TRBV7-2
d_call: TRBD2
j_call: TRBJ2-4
cdr3_nt: TGTGCCAGCAGCTTATCCCGGACTAGCGCTTTAGCCAAAAACATTCAGTACTTC
cdr3_aa: CASSLSRTSALAKNIQYF

clone_size: many
v_call: TRBV30
d_call: TRBD1
j_call: TRBJ1-2
cdr3_nt: TGTGCCTGGAGCAGAGACAGGGGGCAGGGCCATGGTGGCTACACCTTC
cdr3_aa: CAWSRDRGQGHGGYTF

clone_size: NA
v_call: TRBV19
d_call: NA
j_call: TRBJ2-3
cdr3_nt: TGTGCCAGTAGTAAGAAACGGGGCAACACAGATACGCAGTATTTT
cdr3_aa: CASSKKRGNTDTQYF

clone_size: NA
v_call: TRBV5-4
d_call: NA
j_call: TRBJ2-7
cdr3_nt: TGTGCCAGCAGCTTGGGAGGGAGGTACGACGAGCAGTACTTC
cdr3_aa: CASSLGGRYDEQYF

clone_size: NA
v_call: TRBV18
d_call: NA
j_call: TRBJ1-4
cdr3_nt: TGTGCCAGCTCATCAGGATGGGGTAGCGAAAAACTGTTTTTT
cdr3_aa: CASSSGWGSEKLFF

clone_size: NA
v_call: TRBV9
d_call: TRBD1
j_call: TRBJ2-5
cdr3_nt: TGTGCCAGCAGCGTATCGGACAGGGGAGGAGAGACCCAGTACTTC
cdr3_aa: CASSVSDRGGETQYF

clone_size: NA
v_call: TRBV5-8
d_call: TRBD2
j_call: TRBJ2-1
cdr3_nt: TGTGCCAGCAGCCACGGACTAGCGGGAACCCCCGATGAGCAGTTCTTC
cdr3_aa: CASSHGLAGTPDEQFF

clone_size: NA
v_call: TRBV16
d_call: NA
j_call: TRBJ1-5
cdr3_nt: TGTGCCAGCAGCCAATCAACGGCTAGCAATCAGCCCCAGCATTTT
cdr3_aa: CASSQSTASNQPQHF

clone_size: NA
v_call: TRBV19
d_call: NA
j_call: TRBJ2-6
cdr3_nt: TGTGCCAGTAGTCTCGAGCGAGGGACCGGGGTCTCTGGGGCCAACGTCCTGACTTTC
cdr3_aa: CASSLERGTGVSGANVLTF

clone_size: few
v_call: TRBV28
d_call: TRBD2
j_call: TRBJ2-2
cdr3_nt: TGTGCCAGCGGCCCGGGAGGCCGGGACACCGGGGAGCTGTTTTTT
cdr3_aa: CASGPGGRDTGELFF

clone_size: few
v_call: TRBV27
d_call: NA
j_call: TRBJ2-1
cdr3_nt: TGTGCCAGCAGTTTATCCCACCCCGGGAATGAGCAGTTCTTC
cdr3_aa: CASSLSHPGNEQFF

clone_size: NA
v_call: TRBV6-1
d_call: TRBD1
j_call: TRBJ1-4
cdr3_nt: TGTGCCAGCATAGCGGGACAGGGCAATGAAAAACTGTTTTTT
cdr3_aa: CASIAGQGNEKLFF

clone_size: NA
v_call: TRBV5-4
d_call: NA
j_call: TRBJ1-1
cdr3_nt: TGTGCCAGCAGGCTAGGGGGTAGAGCTGAAGCTTTCTTT
cdr3_aa: CASRLGGRAEAFF

clone_size: NA
v_call: TRBV29-1
d_call: NA
j_call: TRBJ2-6
cdr3_nt: TGCAGCGTTGTAGGGGCTGGTGGGGCCAACGTCCTGACTTTC
cdr3_aa: CSVVGAGGANVLTF

clone_size: NA
v_call: TRBV7-7
d_call: TRBD1
j_call: TRBJ2-5
cdr3_nt: TGTGCCAGCAGCCCCCAGACAGGGGGAGTAGAGACCCAGTACTTC
cdr3_aa: CASSPQTGGVETQYF

clone_size: NA
v_call: TRBV18
d_call: NA
j_call: TRBJ2-3
cdr3_nt: TGTGCCAGCTCGCTTAGTCAGAGCACAGATACGCAGTATTTT
cdr3_aa: CASSLSQSTDTQYF

clone_size: few
v_call: TRBV7-2
d_call: NA
j_call: TRBJ2-2
cdr3_nt: TGTGCCAGCAGCTTCAGGTCGGGGGTTGCCGGGGAGCTGTTTTTT
cdr3_aa: CASSFRSGVAGELFF

clone_size: NA
v_call: TRBV18
d_call: NA
j_call: TRBJ2-3
cdr3_nt: TGTGCCAGCTCACGGTATGAAGGGACCGGGACAGATACGCAGTATTTT
cdr3_aa: CASSRYEGTGTDTQYF

clone_size: NA
v_call: TRBV28
d_call: NA
j_call: TRBJ2-5
cdr3_nt: TGTGCCAGCAGTCCCGCGGGGAGGGGCAGGGGAGAGACCCAGTACTTC
cdr3_aa: CASSPAGRGRGETQYF

clone_size: NA
v_call: TRBV18
d_call: NA
j_call: TRBJ1-4
cdr3_nt: TGTGCCAGCTCAACCTCAGGGGCCCGGGAAAAACTGTTTTTT
cdr3_aa: CASSTSGAREKLFF

clone_size: NA
v_call: TRBV5-6
d_call: NA
j_call: TRBJ2-1
cdr3_nt: TGTGCCAGCAGCCATAGCGGTAGGTCCTCCTACAATGAGCAGTTCTTC
cdr3_aa: CASSHSGRSSYNEQFF

clone_size: NA
v_call: TRBV18
d_call: NA
j_call: TRBJ1-2
cdr3_nt: TGTGCCAGCTCCCAAAGGGACGGCCAGTCTAACTATGGCTACACCTTC
cdr3_aa: CASSQRDGQSNYGYTF

clone_size: NA
v_call: TRBV5-1
d_call: TRBD1
j_call: TRBJ2-7
cdr3_nt: TGCGCCAGCAGCTTGACAGGGACAGTAAGCTCCTACGAGCAGTACTTC
cdr3_aa: CASSLTGTVSSYEQYF

clone_size: NA
v_call: TRBV6-1
d_call: NA
j_call: TRBJ2-1
cdr3_nt: TGTGCCAGCAGCCAGGGGTATGAGCAGTTCTTC
cdr3_aa: CASSQGYEQFF

clone_size: NA
v_call: TRBV28
d_call: NA
j_call: TRBJ1-2
cdr3_nt: TGTGCCAGCACCGTGGGGTATGGCTACACCTTC
cdr3_aa: CASTVGYGYTF

clone_size: NA
v_call: TRBV5-1
d_call: TRBD1
j_call: TRBJ1-1
cdr3_nt: TGCGCCAGCAGCTTGGGGGACAGGGAAGGTGAGGCTTTCTTT
cdr3_aa: CASSLGDREGEAFF

clone_size: NA
v_call: TRBV10-3
d_call: NA
j_call: TRBJ2-3
cdr3_nt: TGTGCCATCAGTGAGTACGGGGTAGCGGCCGGGGATACGCAGTATTTT
cdr3_aa: CAISEYGVAAGDTQYF

clone_size: NA
v_call: TRBV5-1
d_call: NA
j_call: TRBJ1-5
cdr3_nt: TGCGCCAGCAGCCTAGGTTACCAGGAAAATCAGCCCCAGCATTTT
cdr3_aa: CASSLGYQENQPQHF

clone_size: NA
v_call: TRBV6-5
d_call: TRBD1
j_call: TRBJ1-1
cdr3_nt: TGTGCCAGCAGTCCAACGACGGGACAGGGGAAAGCTTTCTTT
cdr3_aa: CASSPTTGQGKAFF

clone_size: NA
v_call: TRBV28
d_call: NA
j_call: TRBJ2-1
cdr3_nt: TGTGCCAGCCAGCCCCCAAGACAGATCTACAATGAGCAGTTCTTC
cdr3_aa: CASQPPRQIYNEQFF

clone_size: once
v_call: TRBV19
d_call: NA
j_call: TRBJ2-2
cdr3_nt: TGTGCCAGTCAACAGGGACCCACGACGAGGACCGGGGAGCTGTTTTTT
cdr3_aa: CASQQGPTTRTGELFF

clone_size: NA
v_call: TRBV7-9
d_call: NA
j_call: TRBJ2-3
cdr3_nt: TGTGCCGCGGGGAGGTTCGGCACAGATACGCAGTATTTT
cdr3_aa: CAAGRFGTDTQYF

clone_size: NA
v_call: TRBV28
d_call: NA
j_call: TRBJ1-1
cdr3_nt: TGTGCCAGCAGCCCCCCCGGGCAGGGAATAGGGGCTTTCTTT
cdr3_aa: CASSPPGQGIGAFF

clone_size: NA
v_call: TRBV7-9
d_call: NA
j_call: TRBJ1-1
cdr3_nt: TGTGCCAGCAGCTTCGACGGGAACACTGAAGCTTTCTTT
cdr3_aa: CASSFDGNTEAFF

clone_size: once
v_call: TRBV5-4
d_call: TRBD1
j_call: TRBJ2-3
cdr3_nt: TGTGCCAGCAGCCGAGGGGGCGCCCCAGATACGCAGTATTTT
cdr3_aa: CASSRGGAPDTQYF

clone_size: NA
v_call: TRBV9
d_call: TRBD2
j_call: TRBJ2-3
cdr3_nt: TGTGCCAGCAGCGCATCCGGGACTAGCGGGATCACAGATACGCAGTATTTT
cdr3_aa: CASSASGTSGITDTQYF

clone_size: NA
v_call: TRBV9
d_call: TRBD1
j_call: TRBJ2-2
cdr3_nt: TGTGCCAGCAGCGTGTCGGGACAGGGTTCGAACACCGGGGAGCTGTTTTTT
cdr3_aa: CASSVSGQGSNTGELFF

clone_size: NA
v_call: TRBV10-1
d_call: TRBD1
j_call: TRBJ2-3
cdr3_nt: TGCGCCAGCAGCGACATACAGGGGGCGAGGCGGAATACGCAGTATTTT
cdr3_aa: CASSDIQGARRNTQYF

clone_size: NA
v_call: TRBV5-1
d_call: NA
j_call: TRBJ2-1
cdr3_nt: TGCGCCAGCAGCGGGCGGATCAGGCCGCGAGACTCCTACAATGAGCAGTTCTTC
cdr3_aa: CASSGRIRPRDSYNEQFF

clone_size: NA
v_call: TRBV28
d_call: TRBD1
j_call: TRBJ1-5
cdr3_nt: TGTGCCAGCAGTTTAGGACAGGGACGAGGGTTCAATCAGCCCCAGCATTTT
cdr3_aa: CASSLGQGRGFNQPQHF

clone_size: NA
v_call: TRBV5-4
d_call: TRBD1
j_call: TRBJ2-6
cdr3_nt: TGTGCCGGCAAACAGGGGGCGCGACAAGGGGCCAACGTCCTGACTTTC
cdr3_aa: CAGKQGARQGANVLTF

clone_size: NA
v_call: TRBV28
d_call: NA
j_call: TRBJ1-2
cdr3_nt: TGTGCCAGCAGTGTACAGGGATTTAGCTATGGCTACACCTTC
cdr3_aa: CASSVQGFSYGYTF

clone_size: NA
v_call: TRBV4-1
d_call: TRBD2
j_call: TRBJ2-5
cdr3_nt: TGCGCCAGCAGCCCACTGTCAGGAGCGGGAGGTTGGGAGACCCAGTACTTC
cdr3_aa: CASSPLSGAGGWETQYF

clone_size: NA
v_call: TRBV4-3
d_call: NA
j_call: TRBJ2-3
cdr3_nt: TGCGCCAGCAGCCAAGAGGAACTCCTCACAGATACGCAGTATTTT
cdr3_aa: CASSQEELLTDTQYF

clone_size: NA
v_call: TRBV7-9
d_call: NA
j_call: TRBJ2-1
cdr3_nt: TGTGCCAGCAGCTTAGTAGGGCGGATTGAGCAGTTCTTC
cdr3_aa: CASSLVGRIEQFF